One sample yielded the 22 T cell receptor beta chains listed below, sequenced in a study of graft-versus-host responses after intestinal transplantation. Antigens for these TCRs are unknown. Sequencing used immunoSEQ multiplex PCR; TCRdb keeps in-frame clones, though not all of them. The data show around 71,000 clones, around 95% seen once. This material consisted of unstimulated CD8+ T cells sorted from spleen or lymph node cells, taken before intestinal transplant. These TCRs come from a human donor who received an intestinal transplant.

The genes are TRBV30 and TRBJ2-2; maybe TRBD1 (6 bases). The CDR3 covers 11 residues. The V and J ends lost 5 bases and 7 bases respectively, with 8 bases between them. Germline V lookup: CDR1 GTSNPN, CDR2 SVGIG (reference sequence). The CDR3 spells CAWQGNGELFF. Written as DNA, the CDR3 is TGTGCCTGGCAGGGGAACGGGGAGCTGTTTTTT.

The chain joins TRBV29-1 to TRBJ2-7; D is perhaps TRBD2 (5 bases). Trimming cost V 4 bases and J 0 bases, with 13 bases left between them. This CDR3 is 14 amino acids long. Germline CDR1 is SQVTM and CDR2 is ANQGSEA. For the CDR3, the DNA is TGCAGCGTTGTATGGGAGTCCCACTCCTACGAGCAGTACTTC. Amino acid sequence: CSVVWESHSYEQYF.

V and J are TRBV4-1 and TRBJ1-1; D is ambiguous. CDR1 and CDR2 from the germline V gene are MGHRA and YSYEKL. The CDR3 covers 12 residues. The germline V and J ends were trimmed by 0 bases and 4 bases, with 3 bases remaining between them. This chain's CDR3 is CASSQDGTEAFF. Written as DNA, the CDR3 is TGCGCCAGCAGCCAAGATGGCACTGAAGCTTTCTTT.

V usage is TRBV14 and J usage is TRBJ2-5, with D possibly matching TRBD2 (5 bases). Germline lookup yields CDR1 SGHDN and CDR2 FVKESK. V lost 1 base and J 2 bases, leaving 11 bases between the germline ends. The CDR3 is 15 amino acids. CDR3 region: CASSQVRGLQETQYF. In nucleotides, the CDR3 is TGTGCCAGCAGCCAAGTACGGGGTCTTCAAGAGACCCAGTACTTC.

This clone was detected only a few times. The V gene is TRBV7-9, the J gene TRBJ2-7; 7 positions match TRBD2. J lost 0 bases, V lost 1 base, and 3 bases had no gene match. The CDR3 consists of 15 residues. Germline loops: CDR1 SEHNR, CDR2 FQNEAQ (reference sequence). The CDR3 is CASSLGGGNSYEQYF. For the CDR3, the DNA is TGTGCCAGCAGCTTAGGGGGAGGGAACTCCTACGAGCAGTACTTC.

The chain uses TRBV9 and TRBJ2-5; D unclear. Germline-derived CDR1 and CDR2 are SGDLS and YYNGEE. The CDR3 loop spans 14 amino acids. The V gene lost 5 bases and the J gene lost 5 bases, with 16 bases spanning the gap. CDR3 sequence (DNA): TGTGCCAGCAGTGATCTAGGTCCCCCGGAGACCCAGTACTTC. Residues: CASSDLGPPETQYF.

The rearrangement uses TRBV29-1 and TRBJ2-1; D is unresolved. V gave up 6 bases and J gave up 5 bases, with 8 bases separating them. The length of the CDR3 is 11 residues. Germline loops: CDR1 SQVTM, CDR2 ANQGSEA. The CDR3 protein is CSVDRDNEQFF. The CDR3 nucleotides are TGCAGCGTGGATAGAGACAATGAGCAGTTCTTC.

The chain is built from TRBV1 and TRBJ1-4. TRBV1 is a recognized pseudogene. This CDR3 region has 17 residues. The DNA for the CDR3 is TGCACCAGCAGCCCGAGATATATACAGAGCGTGAATGAAAAACTGTTTTTT. Its translation is CTSSPRYIQSVNEKLFF.

The genes are TRBV5-3 and TRBJ2-5; unclear D gene. TRBV5-3 is sorted into the ORF group, with uncertain function. V lost 0 bases and J 0 bases, leaving 3 bases between the germline ends. This CDR3 has 13 residues. The CDR3 DNA reads TGTGCCAGAAGCTTGGGGGACCAAGAGACCCAGTACTTC. It yields the protein CARSLGDQETQYF.

The chain uses TRBV19 and TRBJ2-3; D uncertain. The ends were cut back, 6 bases at V and 4 bases at J, with 14 bases in the middle. This CDR3 has 14 amino acids. Germline V gives CDR1 LNHDA, CDR2 SQIVND (reference sequence). The CDR3: CASSLLANADTQYF. The CDR3 DNA reads TGTGCCAGTAGCCTTTTAGCAAATGCAGATACGCAGTATTTT.

The chain links TRBV28 to TRBJ2-1; 7 nucleotides align to TRBD2. Germline CDR1 is MDHEN and CDR2 is SYDVKM. This CDR3 has 16 amino acids. The V gene end was trimmed by 6 bases and the J gene end by 1 base; junction bases not matched to a gene: 9. The CDR3 spells CASSTILAQSYNEQFF. CDR3 in DNA: TGTGCCAGCAGCACCATACTAGCGCAGTCCTACAATGAGCAGTTCTTC.

The V and J genes are TRBV6-1 and TRBJ1-1; unclear D gene. The CDR3 has 13 amino acids. V was pared by 7 bases and J by 1 base, with 10 bases between. CDR1 is MNHNS and CDR2 is SASEGT in the germline V gene. CDR3 amino acids: CASIRVANTEAFF. The CDR3 DNA reads TGTGCCAGCATTCGGGTAGCGAACACTGAAGCTTTCTTT.

The V and J genes are TRBV6-5 and TRBJ1-1; D gene unclear. Per germline, CDR1 MNHEY and CDR2 SVGAGI. CDR3 length: 14 amino acids. V was trimmed by 0 bases and J by 6 bases, leaving 11 bases between them. The chain's CDR3 is CASSYSTLRPEAFF. CDR3 DNA: TGTGCCAGCAGTTACTCGACTCTGAGGCCTGAAGCTTTCTTT.

J is TRBJ1-1 and V is TRBV5-1; D call uncertain. V dropped 0 bases and J dropped 1 base, with 10 bases sitting between them. CDR1 is SGHRS and CDR2 is YFSETQ in the germline V gene. The CDR3 runs to 15 residues. As DNA, the CDR3 is TGCGCCAGCAGCTTGGCTGACTTCGCGAACACTGAAGCTTTCTTT. It codes for CASSLADFANTEAFF.

The V and J genes are TRBV29-1 and TRBJ2-3; 9 nucleotides align to TRBD2. V was clipped by 2 bases and J by 0 bases; unmatched bases: 3. Germline V lookup: CDR1 SQVTM, CDR2 ANQGSEA. This CDR3 region has 15 residues. CDR3 sequence (DNA): TGCAGCGTTGAAAGTAGCGGGAGTAGCACAGATACGCAGTATTTT. This codes for CSVESSGSSTDTQYF.

The rearrangement uses TRBV4-1 and TRBJ2-1, with D unclear. This CDR3 has 18 amino acids. CDR1 is MGHRA and CDR2 is YSYEKL in the germline V gene. V shed 2 bases and J shed 0 bases, with 17 bases lying between them. The CDR3 protein is CASSQKGLGSTSYNEQFF. CDR3 coding DNA: TGCGCCAGCAGCCAAAAGGGCCTCGGGTCCACCTCCTACAATGAGCAGTTCTTC.

This chain links TRBV2 with TRBJ2-5; 7 bases are shared with TRBD2. CDR1 and CDR2 from the germline V gene are SNHLY and FYNNEI. The V gene end was trimmed by 3 bases and the J gene end by 1 base; junction bases not matched to a gene: 5. The CDR3 consists of 15 residues. CDR3 in DNA: TGTGCCAGCAGTGACGTCCTAGCGGCCCAAGAGACCCAGTACTTC. Its translation: CASSDVLAAQETQYF.

The rearrangement links TRBV27 to TRBJ2-1; 9 positions agree with TRBD2. The CDR3 loop spans 15 amino acids. The germline gives CDR1 MNHEY, CDR2 SMNVEV (reference sequence). The junction had 11 bases not matched to a gene; V was cut back by 2 bases and J by 12 bases. CDR3 in DNA: TGTGCCAGCAGTTTAATAGCGGGAGAGCCCTGGGGGCAGTTCTTC. Translation: CASSLIAGEPWGQFF.

This clone was recorded once. The rearrangement joins TRBV7-9 to TRBJ2-1; D possibly uses TRBD1 or TRBD2 (5 bases each). The CDR3 length is 19 residues. The V gene's germline CDR1 is SEHNR and CDR2 FQNEAQ (reference sequence). V was cut by 2 bases and J by 0 bases, with 20 bases left in between. The CDR3 coding sequence is TGTGCCAGCAGCTTATGGCGTGCCGGGGCTACCCACTCCTACAATGAGCAGTTCTTC. Its protein is CASSLWRAGATHSYNEQFF.

The chain links TRBV15 to TRBJ2-7; 9 nucleotides agree with TRBD1. The CDR3 is made up of 15 amino acids. In germline, CDR1 is LNHNV, CDR2 YYDKDF (reference sequence). After removal of 7 bases from V and 3 bases from J, the junction contained 10 bases not matched to a gene. The CDR3 DNA is TGTGCCACCACCCCTACACCGGGACAGGGCTACGAGCAGTACTTC. Amino acids: CATTPTPGQGYEQYF.

The chain joins TRBV29-1 to TRBJ1-1, with D perhaps matching TRBD1 (6 bases). V was trimmed by 5 bases and J by 1 base, leaving 20 bases between them. Germline assignment: CDR1 SQVTM and CDR2 ANQGSEA. The length of the CDR3 is 16 residues. CDR3 amino acids: CSVSSVNRDPNTEAFF. For the CDR3, the DNA is TGCAGCGTTTCATCGGTTAACAGGGATCCGAACACTGAAGCTTTCTTT.

CDR3 region: CASSYEQGVYEQYF. The CDR3, as DNA: TGTGCCAGCAGTTATGAACAGGGGGTCTACGAGCAGTACTTC. This chain uses TRBV6-6 with TRBJ2-7; 8 bases are a match to TRBD1. This CDR3 is 14 amino acids long. CDR1 is MNHNY, CDR2 SVGAGI, per germline (reference sequence). The ends lost 3 bases at V and 3 bases at J; junction bases unmatched: 4.